This T cell receptor (beta chain) is drawn from a study of early T cells in non-severe SARS-CoV-2 infection. Across the whole study: Chains stayed unpaired after sequencing of bulk RNA from unsorted whole blood. Whole-study results and caveats: The study's VDJdb matching favored anti-spike CD8 responses and missed private and CD4 specificities.

Individual cDNA molecules carried attached unique molecular identifiers. TCRdb analysed the 5' RACE reads with MiXCR anew, one entry per CDR3 protein. The sample has approximately 9,100 distinct CDR3 sequences; about 4.8% are singletons. By share, this clonotype counts as large. The antigen is undetermined. From germline, CDR1 is MNHEY and CDR2 SVGAGI. V was shortened by 2 bases and J by 4 bases, with 16 bases between the two germline ends. There are 16 residues in the CDR3. This sequence originates from an adult who was a healthcare worker with PCR-confirmed SARS-CoV-2 infection or an uninfected control (not recorded which). The sample consisted of whole blood. The chain joins TRBV6-5 to TRBJ2-3; possibly TRBD2 for D (7 bases). Written as DNA, the CDR3 is TGTGCCAGCAGTTACGGGGGGGCAGGGTATGCAGATACGCAGTATTTT. This gives the protein CASSYGGAGYADTQYF.